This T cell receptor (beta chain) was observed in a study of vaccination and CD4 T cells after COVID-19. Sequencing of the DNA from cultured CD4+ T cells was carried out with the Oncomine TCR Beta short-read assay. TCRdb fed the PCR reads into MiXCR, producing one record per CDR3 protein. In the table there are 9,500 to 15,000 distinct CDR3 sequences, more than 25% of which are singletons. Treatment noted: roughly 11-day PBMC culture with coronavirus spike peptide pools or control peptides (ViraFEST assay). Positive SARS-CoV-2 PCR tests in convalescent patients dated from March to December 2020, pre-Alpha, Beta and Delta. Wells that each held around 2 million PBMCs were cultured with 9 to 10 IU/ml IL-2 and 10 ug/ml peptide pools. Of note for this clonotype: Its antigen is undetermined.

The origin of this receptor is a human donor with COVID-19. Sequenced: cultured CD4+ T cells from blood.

The CDR3, as DNA: TGCGCCAGCAGCTCTGACCCGGACAGGACCCAGCCCCAGCATTTT. Encoded protein: CASSSDPDRTQPQHF. The chain is built from TRBV5-1 and TRBJ1-5; 7 bases agree with TRBD1. The J segment lost 7 bases and the V segment lost 3 bases, leaving 10 bases of the junction unmatched. In germline, CDR1 is SGHRS, CDR2 YFSETQ. This CDR3 is built from 15 residues.